One sample yielded the 20 T cell receptor beta chains listed below, sequenced in a study of blood T cell repertoires in COVID-19. The method was immunoSEQ multiplex PCR; TCRdb's version includes in-frame clones alone and lacks a portion of them. The sample has approximately 300,000 clones; about nine tenths are singletons. Sequencing input: PBMCs or T cells enriched from blood (not recorded which). The receptors come from a man younger than 45 who had recovered from COVID-19.

The rearrangement links TRBV9 to TRBJ2-5; 9 positions match TRBD2. The CDR3 loop spans 16 amino acids. Trimming removed 0 bases from V and 5 bases from J; junction bases left unmatched: 8. Looked up from germline, CDR1 is SGDLS and CDR2 is YYNGEE. CDR3 protein: CASSVGGAGGFETQYF. CDR3 DNA: TGTGCCAGCAGCGTAGGTGGCGCGGGGGGGTTTGAGACCCAGTACTTC.

The chain is built from TRBV7-2 and TRBJ2-1; tentatively, D is TRBD2 (7 bases). V was shortened by 8 bases and J by 6 bases, with 14 bases between the two germline ends. This CDR3 region has 13 residues. Per the germline V gene, CDR1 is SGHTA and CDR2 is FQGNSA. CDR3 DNA: TGTGCCAGCTTACTTGCGGGGGCCAATGAGCAGTTCTTC. Protein product: CASLLAGANEQFF.

The chain recombines TRBV3-1 (or the pseudogene TRBV3-2) with TRBJ2-1; 12 bases line up with TRBD2. Per the germline V gene, CDR1 is LGHDT and CDR2 is YNNKEL (reference sequence). With 5 bases clipped from V and 9 bases from J, the junction kept 8 bases outside the gene matches. The CDR3 length is 15 residues. CDR3 nucleotide sequence: TGTGCCAGCAGCTTCGGGACTAGCGGGTATAGTGAGCAGTTCTTC. Encoded protein: CASSFGTSGYSEQFF.

The chain recombines TRBV6-5 with TRBJ2-7, with a weak D call TRBD1 (5 bases). This CDR3 has 15 residues. The V end was cut by 6 bases, the J end by 2 bases, with 17 bases between. In germline, CDR1 is MNHEY, CDR2 SVGAGI. CDR3 amino acids: CASSQDRPGPYEQYF. The CDR3 DNA sequence: TGTGCCAGCAGCCAGGACCGACCAGGGCCCTACGAGCAGTACTTC.

The rearrangement uses TRBV30 and TRBJ1-2; TRBD1 might be the D (5 bases). The CDR3 runs 12 residues. V was clipped by 3 bases and J by 4 bases, with 9 bases between them. The germline gives CDR1 GTSNPN, CDR2 SVGIG (reference sequence). CDR3 protein: CAWSPGRYGYTF. DNA of the CDR3: TGTGCCTGGAGCCCAGGGCGCTATGGCTACACCTTC.

The chain combines TRBV10-2 with TRBJ1-4, with unresolved D. With 5 bases removed from V and 8 bases from J, the gap between germline ends came to 18 bases. The CDR3 runs 15 residues. Germline CDR1 is WSHSY and CDR2 is SAAADI. CDR3 bases: TGCGCCAGCAGTCCCCCTTTCCGACTCGGCGAAAAACTGTTTTTT. This gives the protein CASSPPFRLGEKLFF.

This sequence joins TRBV7-2 and TRBJ1-2, with D unresolved. The CDR3 loop spans 14 amino acids. V was cut by 5 bases and J by 2 bases, with 12 bases left in between. Germline assignment: CDR1 SGHTA and CDR2 FQGNSA. As DNA, the CDR3 is TGTGCCAGCAGCCCCTCCGTGGCCAACTATGGCTACACCTTC. Protein sequence: CASSPSVANYGYTF.

The chain has TRBV2 and TRBJ1-2, with D perhaps TRBD1 (5 bases). The CDR3 has 13 amino acids. V gave up 7 bases and J gave up 3 bases, with 12 bases separating them. Germline V gene sequence: CDR1 SNHLY, CDR2 FYNNEI. DNA for the CDR3: TGTGCCAGCAAAAAGGGGTCTGACTATGGCTACACCTTC. Amino acid sequence: CASKKGSDYGYTF.

This sequence joins TRBV7-2 and TRBJ2-2; 16 bases match TRBD2. The V segment lost 2 bases and the J segment 5 bases; nucleotides outside the gene matches: 5. Germline-derived CDR1 and CDR2 are SGHTA and FQGNSA. CDR3 length: 18 residues. The CDR3 bases are TGTGCCAGCAGCTTACTCGGGACTAGCGGGGGGGCAACCGGGGAGCTGTTTTTT. Its protein product is CASSLLGTSGGATGELFF. Combining the CDR3 with reference TRBV7-2 and TRBJ2-2 gives the whole variable domain GAGVSQSPSNKVTEKGKDVELRCDPISGHTALYWYRQSLGQGLEFLIYFQGNSAPDKSGLPSDRFSAERTGGSVSTLTIQRTQQEDSAVYLCASSLLGTSGGATGELFFGEGSRLTVL.

This chain links TRBV5-4 with TRBJ1-1; D possibly corresponds to TRBD1 (5 bases). Trimming shortened V by 4 bases and J by 0 bases, and 13 bases separated the two germline ends. Germline values: CDR1 SGHNT, CDR2 YYREEE (reference sequence). The CDR3 consists of 15 residues. In DNA, the CDR3 is TGTGCCAGCAGCGACTGGACAACTATGAACACTGAAGCTTTCTTT. Translated, it gives CASSDWTTMNTEAFF.

The chain employs TRBV28 and TRBJ1-1, with 10 bases fitting TRBD1. The CDR3 spans 15 residues. CDR1 is MDHEN and CDR2 is SYDVKM in the germline V gene. V lost 5 bases to trimming and J lost 4 bases; unmatched junction nucleotides: 7. This chain's CDR3 is CASSPRQGAGTEAFF. Here the CDR3 DNA reads TGTGCCAGCAGTCCCAGACAGGGGGCGGGCACTGAAGCTTTCTTT.

This clone turned up a few times. The chain joins TRBV18 to TRBJ1-1; the D gene is possibly TRBD1 (6 bases). This CDR3 is built from 18 residues. V lost 3 bases to trimming and J lost 4 bases, with 24 bases between them. Germline-derived CDR1 and CDR2 are KGHSH and LQKENI. The CDR3: CASSPKKEGTGWATEAFF. DNA of the CDR3: TGTGCCAGCTCACCCAAAAAGGAAGGAACAGGGTGGGCCACTGAAGCTTTCTTT.

V gene TRBV11-2 combines with J gene TRBJ2-6; D perhaps matches TRBD2 (6 bases). The CDR3 has 18 residues. V gave up 5 bases and J gave up 0 bases, with 17 bases separating them. In germline, CDR1 is SGHAT, CDR2 FQNNGV. The CDR3 bases are TGTGCCAGCAGCCATGCGGGACTTCCTACCTCTGGGGCCAACGTCCTGACTTTC. It is translated as CASSHAGLPTSGANVLTF.

The genes are TRBV6-5 and TRBJ2-7; possible D gene TRBD2, 6 bases. This CDR3 contains 16 residues. Trimming stripped 0 bases from V and 0 bases from J, with 12 bases between. Germline CDR1 is MNHEY and CDR2 is SVGAGI. Here the CDR3 DNA reads TGTGCCAGCAGTTACTCGGGGGGTGCGCTCTCCTACGAGCAGTACTTC. Its translation is CASSYSGGALSYEQYF.

V gene TRBV6-4 combines with J gene TRBJ1-2, with 7 bases aligning to TRBD1. V lost 8 bases to trimming and J lost 2 bases; unmatched junction nucleotides: 5. Germline assignment: CDR1 MRHNA and CDR2 SNTAGT. The CDR3 length is 13 residues. CDR3 region: CASRRDRNYGYTF. The CDR3 region has the DNA TGTGCCAGCCGACGGGACAGAAACTATGGCTACACCTTC.

The genes are TRBV10-2 and TRBJ2-2; D gene uncertain. The CDR3 loop spans 14 amino acids. In germline, CDR1 is WSHSY, CDR2 SAAADI. V lost 7 bases and J lost 0, with 9 bases in between. CDR3 sequence: CASTRQANTGELFF. Written as DNA, the CDR3 is TGCGCCAGCACCAGACAAGCGAACACCGGGGAGCTGTTTTTT.

As concerns this clone: At one boundary the junction diverges from the germline segment, which might be a read error. The gene calls are TRBV29-1 and TRBJ2-7; 8 bases are a match to TRBD1. The germline gives CDR1 SQVTM, CDR2 ANQGSEA. The CDR3 runs 13 residues. The CDR3 DNA reads TGCAGCGTCGAAGGACAGGGCTACTACGAGCAGTACTTC. Residues: CSVEGQGYYEQYF.

This rearrangement joins TRBV5-1 to TRBJ1-1; no reliable D call. Germline V gene data show CDR1 as SGHRS and CDR2 as YFSETQ. Trimming removed 2 bases from V and 2 bases from J, with 4 bases in between. The CDR3 runs 12 residues. CDR3 loop: CASSFGNTEAFF. The CDR3 region has the DNA TGCGCCAGCAGCTTCGGTAACACTGAAGCTTTCTTT.

The chain has TRBV18 and TRBJ2-7; the match to TRBD2 covers 13 bases. Germline assignment: CDR1 KGHSH and CDR2 LQKENI. The ends lost 5 bases at V and 3 bases at J; junction bases unmatched: 16. The CDR3 consists of 19 residues. The CDR3 nucleotides are TGTGCCAGCTCAGGCGGGACTAGCGGGGACTCGCGCTACGACTACGAGCAGTACTTC. As protein: CASSGGTSGDSRYDYEQYF.

The chain combines TRBV6-1 with TRBJ2-7, with D unresolved. Germline lookup yields CDR1 MNHNS and CDR2 SASEGT. Trimming removed 4 bases from V and 1 base from J, with 17 bases in between. This CDR3 has 16 amino acids. Here the CDR3 DNA reads TGTGCCAGCAGTGCGGCCCGCTTCGGGTATTCCTACGAGCAGTACTTC. It translates to CASSAARFGYSYEQYF.